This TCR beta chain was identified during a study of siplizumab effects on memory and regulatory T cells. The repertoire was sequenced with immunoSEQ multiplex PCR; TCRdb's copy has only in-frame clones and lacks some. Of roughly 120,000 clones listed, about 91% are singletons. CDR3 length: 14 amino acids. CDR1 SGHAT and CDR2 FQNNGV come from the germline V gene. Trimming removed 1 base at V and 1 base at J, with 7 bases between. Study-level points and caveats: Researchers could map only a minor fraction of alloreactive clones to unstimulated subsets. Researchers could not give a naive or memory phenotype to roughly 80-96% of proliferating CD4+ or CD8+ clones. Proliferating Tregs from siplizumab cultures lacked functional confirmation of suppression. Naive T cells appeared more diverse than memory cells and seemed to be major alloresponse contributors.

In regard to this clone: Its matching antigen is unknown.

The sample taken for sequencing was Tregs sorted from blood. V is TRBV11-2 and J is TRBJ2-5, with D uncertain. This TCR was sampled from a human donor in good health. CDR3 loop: CASSLVGSQETQYF. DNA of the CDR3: TGTGCCAGCAGCTTAGTAGGTTCCCAAGAGACCCAGTACTTC.